These T cell receptor beta chains were read from a single sample in a study of T cells after yellow fever vaccination. One entry per CDR3 protein, called by TCRdb with MiXCR from the 5' RACE reads. The sample records 200,000 to 250,000 distinct CDR3 sequences, 3% to 4% being singletons. The source material was CD4+ T cells sorted from PBMCs, sampled 10 days after the yellow fever booster vaccination. Receptors were obtained from a man between 18 and 35 years old who received the YFV17D yellow fever vaccine. Both conserved end residues are trimmed from each CDR3.

j_call v_call cdr3_length cdr3_aa
TRBJ1-5 TRBV14 13 ASSRDSHRNQPQH
TRBJ2-4 TRBV4-3 12 ASSQDPQGGIQY
TRBJ2-3 TRBV18 11 ASSPSEADTQY
TRBJ2-1 TRBV4-2 10 ASLARGVGQF
TRBJ1-4 TRBV12-3/TRBV12-4 11 ASSLGANEKLF
TRBJ2-1 TRBV7-2 15 ASSLVGTATLYNEQF
TRBJ2-1 TRBV6-6 14 ASTLLLAGGYNEQF
TRBJ1-6 TRBV12-3/TRBV12-4 12 ASSLPSSNSPLH
TRBJ2-7 TRBV7-9 13 ASSHEGRTVYEQY
TRBJ2-2 TRBV2 12 ASIAGGVTGELF
TRBJ2-3 TRBV24-1 13 ATSGTGSGTDTQY
TRBJ2-3 TRBV4-3 16 ASSQEYLGTGSPDTQY
TRBJ2-3 TRBV5-6 10 ASSWDRDTQY
TRBJ1-1 TRBV5-1 11 ASSLVGASEAF
TRBJ2-1 TRBV5-1 12 ASSLGSEDNEQF
TRBJ1-1 TRBV7-9 12 ASRLRGDVGEAF
TRBJ2-3 TRBV28 16 ASSLWGTQLRGIDTQY